Each of the 12 T cell receptor beta chains below was sequenced from the same sample in a study of blood T cell repertoires in COVID-19. Data came from immunoSEQ multiplex PCR; TCRdb stores just in-frame clones and leaves some out. The sample has 30,000 to 35,000 clones, roughly 89% seen once. The sample consisted of peripheral blood. These receptors originate from a man at least 80 years old with acute or convalescent COVID-19.

The chain uses TRBV3-1 (or the pseudogene TRBV3-2) and TRBJ2-7; 7 nucleotides align to TRBD1. CDR3 length: 14 amino acids. Trimming cost V 1 base and J 6 bases; bases outside gene matches: 6. Germline V gives CDR1 LGHDT, CDR2 YNNKEL (reference sequence). In DNA, the CDR3 is TGTGCCAGCAGCCAAGTTCGGGACAGCTCCGAGCAGTACTTC. The encoded protein is CASSQVRDSSEQYF.

The rearrangement links TRBV19 to TRBJ2-7; 11 nucleotides agree with TRBD1. V lost 6 bases to trimming and J lost 2 bases; unmatched junction nucleotides: 6. The CDR3 totals 15 residues. In germline, CDR1 is LNHDA, CDR2 SQIVND (reference sequence). The CDR3 nucleotides read TGTGCCAGTAGACCCGGGACAGGGGGGCCCTACGAGCAGTACTTC. Encoded protein: CASRPGTGGPYEQYF.

CDR3: CASSLPRFTEAFF. The CDR3 nucleotides are TGTGCCAGCAGTTTACCGCGTTTCACTGAAGCTTTCTTT. V is TRBV28 and J is TRBJ1-1, with no clear D. This CDR3 region has 13 residues. With 2 bases removed from V and 4 bases from J, the gap between germline ends came to 8 bases. Germline V gene lookup returns CDR1 MDHEN and CDR2 SYDVKM. Full variable domain (remainder filled in from reference TRBV28 and TRBJ1-1): DVKVTQSSRYLVKRTGEKVFLECVQDMDHENMFWYRQDPGLGLRLIYFSYDVKMKEKGDIPEGYSVSREKKERFSLILESASTNQTSMYLCASSLPRFTEAFFGQGTRLTVV.

V usage is TRBV10-2 and J usage is TRBJ1-4, with TRBD1 matching over 7 bases. Germline CDR1 is WSHSY and CDR2 is SAAADI. The CDR3 loop spans 13 amino acids. V was clipped by 6 bases and J by 8 bases; unmatched bases: 6. The CDR3 nucleotides are TGCGCCAGCAGAAACAGGGGTCGCGAAAAACTGTTTTTT. Translated: CASRNRGREKLFF.

The J gene is TRBJ2-7, the V gene TRBV4-1; no definite D call. The germline V and J ends were trimmed by 5 bases and 5 bases, with 10 bases remaining between them. CDR3 length: 12 residues. The germline V gene encodes CDR1 MGHRA and CDR2 YSYEKL. Here the CDR3 reads CASSFIGNEQYF. The CDR3 DNA sequence: TGCGCCAGCAGCTTTATCGGTAACGAGCAGTACTTC.

The V call is TRBV29-1, the J call TRBJ2-6; 8 nucleotides line up with TRBD1. The CDR3 has 14 amino acids. With 6 bases clipped from V and 3 bases from J, the junction kept 4 bases outside the gene matches. Germline V gene sequence: CDR1 SQVTM, CDR2 ANQGSEA. The CDR3 spells CSVQTGDGANVLTF. CDR3 coding DNA: TGCAGCGTGCAGACAGGGGATGGGGCCAACGTCCTGACTTTC.

The table lists this clone with a few counts. This chain joins TRBV4-1 and TRBJ2-1; TRBD1 agrees at 9 bases. There are 18 residues in the CDR3. The trim removed 3 bases at V and 4 bases at J, leaving 13 bases unmatched. Germline values: CDR1 MGHRA, CDR2 YSYEKL. In nucleotides, the CDR3 is TGCGCCAGCAGCCACCCTAGGCCCGGGACAGGGAGTTACAATGAGCAGTTCTTC. It yields the protein CASSHPRPGTGSYNEQFF.

This clone has just a few counts. The V gene is TRBV29-1, the J gene TRBJ1-2; TRBD1 is a possible D gene (6 bases). Trimming removed 0 bases at V and 7 bases at J, with 21 bases between. The germline gives CDR1 SQVTM, CDR2 ANQGSEA. This CDR3 has 16 residues. The CDR3 region has the DNA TGCAGCGTTGAAGATGGGGGACAACCAGCCCCACTTGGCTACACCTTC. It is translated as CSVEDGGQPAPLGYTF.

The V call is TRBV28, the J call TRBJ2-5, with TRBD2 identical over 7 bases. This CDR3 has 16 residues. CDR1 is MDHEN and CDR2 is SYDVKM in the germline V gene. Trimming cost V 7 bases and J 5 bases; bases outside gene matches: 16. The CDR3 DNA sequence: TGTGCCAGCACCGCCCCGTCTGGCGGGAGTGGGGAGACCCAGTACTTC. The encoded protein is CASTAPSGGSGETQYF. The whole variable domain, remainder taken from reference TRBV28 and TRBJ2-5, is DVKVTQSSRYLVKRTGEKVFLECVQDMDHENMFWYRQDPGLGLRLIYFSYDVKMKEKGDIPEGYSVSREKKERFSLILESASTNQTSMYLCASTAPSGGSGETQYFGPGTRLLVL.

The chain recombines TRBV6-5 with TRBJ2-7, with D perhaps TRBD2 (6 bases). Looked up from germline, CDR1 is MNHEY and CDR2 is SVGAGI. The CDR3 is 14 amino acids. Trimming removed 5 bases from V and 3 bases from J, with 14 bases in between. CDR3 loop: CASSPGLGGYEQYF. DNA of the CDR3: TGTGCCAGCAGTCCCGGGTTGGGAGGCTACGAGCAGTACTTC.

The rearrangement links TRBV7-8 to TRBJ2-5, with TRBD2 identical over 7 bases. The CDR3 is 15 residues long. J was trimmed by 3 bases and V by 5 bases; bases with no gene match: 9. Per germline, CDR1 SGHVS and CDR2 FQNEAQ. CDR3 loop: CASSLPPGRKETQYF. The CDR3 bases are TGTGCCAGCAGCCTCCCCCCCGGGAGGAAAGAGACCCAGTACTTC.

This rearrangement joins TRBV28 to TRBJ2-7; the D is unclear. Trimming removed 4 bases from V and 4 bases from J, with 14 bases in between. Germline CDR1 reads MDHEN; CDR2 reads SYDVKM. The CDR3 has 14 residues. The CDR3 DNA follows: TGTGCCAGCAGTTCGGCACTACCAAAATACGAGCAGTACTTC. Amino acids: CASSSALPKYEQYF.